This TCR beta chain derives from a study of T-cell memory formation after mild COVID-19. On this clonotype: Its antigen is not identified.

TCRdb re-called the 5' RACE reads with MiXCR, one entry per CDR3 protein. The sample holds just under 150,000 distinct CDR3 sequences, around 5.8% seen once. Study-wide findings and caveats: The CD4+ clones that contracted clustered mainly within CM and EM, and the CD8+ clones concentrated in EMRA. Pre-infection memory already had some responding clones, implying cross-reactive memory joined. Contracting clones from day 15 to 85 had balanced CD4/CD8; later expanders favoured CD4+.

The sequencing input was PBMCs or a T cell subset sorted from them (not recorded which). The origin of this receptor is an adult woman who had mild COVID-19 (a few samples of this study predate the infection). Cell type and time point are not known.

The DNA of the CDR3 is TGCAGTGCTCATCCTAGCGAGGGTACGAAGACCCAGTACTTC. Translating it yields CSAHPSEGTKTQYF. The gene calls are TRBV20-1 and TRBJ2-5, with D possibly TRBD2 on 6 matching bases. This CDR3 region has 14 residues. The V gene's germline CDR1 is DFQATT and CDR2 SNEGSKA (reference sequence). V was shortened by 5 bases and J by 6 bases, with 19 bases between the two germline ends.